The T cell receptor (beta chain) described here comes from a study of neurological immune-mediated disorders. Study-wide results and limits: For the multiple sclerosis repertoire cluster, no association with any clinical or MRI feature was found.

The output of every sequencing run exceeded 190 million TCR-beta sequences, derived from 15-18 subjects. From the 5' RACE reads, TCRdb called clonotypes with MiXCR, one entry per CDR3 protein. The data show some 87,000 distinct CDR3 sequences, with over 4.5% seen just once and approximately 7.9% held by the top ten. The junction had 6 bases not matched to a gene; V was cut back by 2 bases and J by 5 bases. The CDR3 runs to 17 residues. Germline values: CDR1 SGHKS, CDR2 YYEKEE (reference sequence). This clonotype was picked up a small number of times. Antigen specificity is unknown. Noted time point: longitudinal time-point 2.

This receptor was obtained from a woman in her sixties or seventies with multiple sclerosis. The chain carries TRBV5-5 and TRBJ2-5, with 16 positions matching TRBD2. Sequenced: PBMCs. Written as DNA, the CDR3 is TGTGCCAGCAGCTTACCGGGACTAGCGGGGGGGGTGGAGACCCAGTACTTC. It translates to CASSLPGLAGGVETQYF.